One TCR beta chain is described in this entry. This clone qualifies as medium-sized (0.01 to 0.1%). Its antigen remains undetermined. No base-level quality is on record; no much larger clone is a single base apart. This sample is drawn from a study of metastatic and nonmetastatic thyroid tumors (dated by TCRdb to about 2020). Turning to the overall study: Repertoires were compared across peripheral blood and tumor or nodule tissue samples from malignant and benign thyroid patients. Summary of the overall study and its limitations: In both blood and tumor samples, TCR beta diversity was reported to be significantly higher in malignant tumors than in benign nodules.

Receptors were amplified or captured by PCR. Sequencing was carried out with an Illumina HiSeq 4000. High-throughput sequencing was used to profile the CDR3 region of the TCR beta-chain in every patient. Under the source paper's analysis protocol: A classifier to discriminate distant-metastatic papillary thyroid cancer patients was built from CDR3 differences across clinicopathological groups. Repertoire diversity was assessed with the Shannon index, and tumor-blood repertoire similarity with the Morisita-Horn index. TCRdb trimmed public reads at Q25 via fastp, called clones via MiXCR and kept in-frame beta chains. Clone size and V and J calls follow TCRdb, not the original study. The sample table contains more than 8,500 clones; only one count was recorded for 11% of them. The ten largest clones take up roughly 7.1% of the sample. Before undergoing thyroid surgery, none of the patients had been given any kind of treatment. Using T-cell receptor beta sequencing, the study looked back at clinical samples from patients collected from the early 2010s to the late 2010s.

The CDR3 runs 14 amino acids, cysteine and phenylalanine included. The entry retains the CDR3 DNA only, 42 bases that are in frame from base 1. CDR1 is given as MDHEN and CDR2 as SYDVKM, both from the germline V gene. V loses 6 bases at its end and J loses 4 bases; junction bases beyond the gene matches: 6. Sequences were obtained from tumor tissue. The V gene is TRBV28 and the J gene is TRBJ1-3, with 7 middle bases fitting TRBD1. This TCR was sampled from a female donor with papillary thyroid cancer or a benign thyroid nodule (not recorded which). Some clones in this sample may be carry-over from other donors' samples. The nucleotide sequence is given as TGTGCCAGCAGAACAACAGGGGCCGGAAACACCATATATTTT. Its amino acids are CASRTTGAGNTIYF.